Below, one TCR beta chain is given with its context. The investigators reverse transcribed all of the isolated RNA, so they sequenced expressed TCRB transcripts. The data were produced by immunoSEQ multiplex PCR, yet TCRdb's version contains in-frame clones alone and is incomplete. Here the sample spans roughly 230,000 clones, more than 9% being singletons. V lost 3 bases, J lost 0 bases, and 9 bases stayed unmatched. Germline CDR1 reads GTSNPN; CDR2 reads SVGIG (reference sequence). There are 18 residues in the CDR3. This record belongs to a study of beta chain features in type 1 diabetes. The sequence derives from a woman under 30 in good health. The gene calls are TRBV30 and TRBJ1-3; 12 bases align to TRBD1. The specimen sequenced was naive CD4+ T cells from blood. Here the CDR3 reads CAWSARDRGPGSGNTIYF. For the CDR3, the DNA is TGTGCCTGGAGCGCCCGGGACAGGGGGCCTGGCTCTGGAAACACCATATATTTT. The variable domain in full, with the rest retrieved from reference TRBV30 and TRBJ1-3, is SQTIHQWPATLVQPVGSPLSLECTVEGTSNPNLYWYRQAAGRGLQLLFYSVGIGQISSEVPQNLSASRPQDRQFILSSKKLLLSDSGFYLCAWSARDRGPGSGNTIYFGEGSWLTVV.